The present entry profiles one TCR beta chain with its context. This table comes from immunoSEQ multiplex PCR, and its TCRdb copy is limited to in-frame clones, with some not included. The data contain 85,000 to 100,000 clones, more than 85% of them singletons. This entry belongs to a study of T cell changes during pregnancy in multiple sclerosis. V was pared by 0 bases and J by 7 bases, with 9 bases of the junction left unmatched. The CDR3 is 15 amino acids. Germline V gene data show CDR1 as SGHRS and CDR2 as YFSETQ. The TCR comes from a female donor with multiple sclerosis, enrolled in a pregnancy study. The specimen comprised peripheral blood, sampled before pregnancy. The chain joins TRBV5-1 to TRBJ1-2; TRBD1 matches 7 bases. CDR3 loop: CASSLEGQTLTGYTF. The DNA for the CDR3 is TGCGCCAGCAGCTTGGAGGGACAGACCCTCACTGGCTACACCTTC.